These 20 T cell receptor beta chains came from one sample sequenced in a study of blood T cell repertoires in COVID-19. The data were produced by immunoSEQ multiplex PCR, yet TCRdb's version contains in-frame clones alone and is incomplete. The sample lists under 250,000 clones, around 75% occurring once. The sample consisted of peripheral blood. Receptors were obtained from a woman aged 40 to 49 with COVID-19, enrolled during active disease.

The chain has TRBV7-2 and TRBJ1-4; no clear D. The V and J ends lost 0 bases and 12 bases respectively, with 11 bases between them. This CDR3 comprises 13 residues. The V gene's germline CDR1 is SGHTA and CDR2 FQGNSA. In DNA form, the CDR3 reads TGTGCCAGCAGCTTAGCCCCTACAGTGGAACTGTTTTTT. Amino acid sequence: CASSLAPTVELFF.

The chain's CDR3 is CASSRSYGYTF. CDR3 DNA sequence: TGTGCCAGCAGTCGTAGTTATGGCTACACCTTC. The rearrangement joins TRBV12-3 or TRBV12-4 to TRBJ1-2; D gene uncertain. The V end lost 5 bases, the J end lost 5 bases, and 6 bases lay between the germline ends. The CDR3 covers 11 residues.

V usage is TRBV19 and J usage is TRBJ1-5; TRBD1 matches at 7 bases. CDR3 size: 14 residues. CDR1 is LNHDA and CDR2 is SQIVND in the germline V gene (reference sequence). V shed 6 bases, J shed 2 bases, and the junction held 4 bases outside the gene matches. CDR3 bases: TGTGCCAGTAGCCCCACAGGGGGCAATCAGCCCCAGCATTTT. It is translated as CASSPTGGNQPQHF.

This sequence joins TRBV14 and TRBJ2-4; 12 bases match TRBD2. The V segment lost 5 bases and the J segment 0 bases; nucleotides outside the gene matches: 17. Germline V CDR1 and CDR2: SGHDN, FVKESK. The CDR3 is 21 residues long. Here the CDR3 reads CASSKLAGGPPNATAKNIQYF. CDR3 DNA: TGTGCCAGCAGCAAACTAGCGGGAGGACCACCGAACGCGACAGCCAAAAACATTCAGTACTTC.

V and J are TRBV5-8 and TRBJ2-1, with a possible D match to TRBD2 (5 bases). Per the germline V gene, CDR1 is SGHTS and CDR2 is YDEGEE. The CDR3 spans 17 residues. Trimming took 0 bases from V and 9 from J, leaving 22 bases between them. The CDR3 reads CASSLAGRVQLWSEQFF. The CDR3 DNA sequence: TGTGCCAGCAGCTTGGCCGGGCGGGTCCAGCTGTGGTCTGAGCAGTTCTTC.

The chain recombines TRBV5-8 with TRBJ2-6, with TRBD1 as a possible D gene (6 bases). Germline CDR1 SGHTS, CDR2 YDEGEE. Trimming cost V 4 bases and J 0 bases, with 11 bases left between them. This CDR3 comprises 16 residues. The CDR3 DNA is TGTGCCAGCAGCCGGACAGAAAACTCTGGGGCCAACGTCCTGACTTTC. This translates into CASSRTENSGANVLTF.

About this clone: This may come from a read error, since a much larger clone is one base off. The chain employs TRBV27 and TRBJ2-7, with D hard to call. The CDR3 extends over 11 amino acids. Germline V lookup: CDR1 MNHEY, CDR2 SMNVEV (reference sequence). The V and J ends lost 5 bases and 3 bases respectively, with 5 bases between them. The CDR3 nucleotides read TGTGCCAGCAGTACCGGCTACGAGCAGTACTTC. This sequence encodes CASSTGYEQYF.

This sequence joins TRBV25-1 and TRBJ2-7; 7 nucleotides align to TRBD1. The CDR3 length is 15 residues. Germline V CDR1 and CDR2: MGHDK, SYGVNS. Unmatched junction bases numbered 8, after V lost 6 bases and J lost 0 bases. Here the CDR3 DNA reads TGTGCCAGCAGCTCCGGGACAGAAGCCTCCTACGAGCAGTACTTC. Its protein product is CASSSGTEASYEQYF.

Only a few counts were recorded for this clone. The chain's CDR3 is CASGLALSSYEQYF. CDR3 bases: TGTGCCAGTGGGCTAGCGCTTAGCTCCTACGAGCAGTACTTC. V and J are TRBV19 and TRBJ2-7, with a tentative D call TRBD2 (6 bases). The ends were cut back, 8 bases at V and 0 bases at J, with 14 bases in the middle. The V gene's germline CDR1 is LNHDA and CDR2 SQIVND (reference sequence). This CDR3 is 14 amino acids long.

This clone was detected only once. Other DNA sequences from this sample encode an identical CDR3 as well. The chain's CDR3 is CASSTGNTGELFF. CDR3 DNA: TGTGCCAGCAGTACCGGGAACACCGGGGAGCTGTTTTTT. V is TRBV2 and J is TRBJ2-2; D is unresolved. The CDR3 is 13 amino acids. V lost 5 bases and J 1 base, leaving 5 bases between the germline ends. CDR1 and CDR2 (germline): SNHLY, FYNNEI.

This clone was detected once. The chain uses TRBV6-5 and TRBJ1-6; the D gene is possibly TRBD1 (5 bases). The CDR3 covers 15 residues. The V gene lost 7 bases and the J gene lost 7 bases, with 17 bases spanning the gap. Germline assignment: CDR1 MNHEY and CDR2 SVGAGI. In DNA form, the CDR3 reads TGTGCCAGCAACTGGACACCGACTTCAAATTCACCCCTCCACTTT. Its translation: CASNWTPTSNSPLHF.

The rearrangement links TRBV5-5 to TRBJ2-3, with D possibly TRBD2 on 5 matching bases. This CDR3 has 15 residues. V lost 1 base, J lost 3 bases, and 12 bases lay in between. CDR1 SGHKS and CDR2 YYEKEE come from the germline V gene (reference sequence). CDR3 in amino acids: CASSLWSGGTDTQYF. CDR3 coding DNA: TGTGCCAGCAGCTTGTGGTCAGGCGGGACAGATACGCAGTATTTT.

The genes are TRBV7-2 and TRBJ1-6; the match to TRBD1 covers 10 bases. The length of the CDR3 is 16 residues. J was trimmed by 5 bases and V by 2 bases; bases with no gene match: 3. Looked up from germline, CDR1 is SGHTA and CDR2 is FQGNSA. CDR3 bases: TGTGCCAGCAGCTTAAGACAGGGGGCGGATAATTCACCCCTCCACTTT. This translates into CASSLRQGADNSPLHF. Full variable domain (outside the CDR3, taken from reference TRBV7-2 and TRBJ1-6): GAGVSQSPSNKVTEKGKDVELRCDPISGHTALYWYRQSLGQGLEFLIYFQGNSAPDKSGLPSDRFSAERTGGSVSTLTIQRTQQEDSAVYLCASSLRQGADNSPLHFGNGTRLTVT.

This clone was observed a few times. The V and J genes are TRBV7-3 and TRBJ2-7; 8 positions agree with TRBD1. The length of the CDR3 is 12 residues. The V and J ends lost 5 bases and 5 bases, in that order; junction bases with no gene match: 2. Germline V gene data show CDR1 as SGHTA and CDR2 as FQGTGA. This chain's CDR3 is CASSLTGDEQYF. The CDR3 DNA reads TGTGCCAGCAGCCTGACAGGGGACGAGCAGTACTTC.

For the CDR3, the DNA is TGTGCCAGCAGCCCGGTTCGGGGAAGGGACACTGAAGCTTTCTTT. Translated: CASSPVRGRDTEAFF. The chain recombines TRBV27 with TRBJ1-1, with D hard to call. In germline, CDR1 is MNHEY, CDR2 SMNVEV (reference sequence). V lost 6 bases to trimming and J lost 3 bases, with 17 bases between them. This CDR3 is 15 amino acids long.

This clone was counted a single time. V is TRBV5-4 and J is TRBJ1-6; 9 bases match TRBD1. Per germline, CDR1 SGHNT and CDR2 YYREEE (reference sequence). CDR3 length: 14 residues. The J segment lost 6 bases and the V segment lost 7 bases, leaving 5 bases of the junction unmatched. The CDR3 DNA reads TGTGCCAGCTTGACAGGGGGAGGTAATTCACCCCTCCACTTT. Translating gives CASLTGGGNSPLHF. The complete variable domain, with remaining parts taken from reference TRBV5-4 and TRBJ1-6, reads ETGVTQSPTHLIKTRGQQVTLRCSSQSGHNTVSWYQQALGQGPQFIFQYYREEENGRGNFPPRFSGLQFPNYSSELNVNALELDDSALYLCASLTGGGNSPLHFGNGTRLTVT.

The chain couples TRBV27 to TRBJ2-7, with TRBD2 identical over 7 bases. V was pared by 6 bases and J by 3 bases, with 5 bases of the junction left unmatched. The germline V gene has CDR1 MNHEY and CDR2 SMNVEV (reference sequence). The CDR3 is 13 amino acids. CDR3 DNA sequence: TGTGCCAGCAGGGGGGGGTCGGGCTACGAGCAGTACTTC. Protein product: CASRGGSGYEQYF.

In this sample, this clone turned up once. The rearrangement links TRBV5-1 to TRBJ2-7; 14 bases align to TRBD2. Germline CDR1 SGHRS, CDR2 YFSETQ. After removal of 5 bases from V and 5 bases from J, the junction contained 9 bases not matched to a gene. The CDR3 covers 16 residues. This CDR3 is CASRAQGLAGADEQYF. CDR3 DNA sequence: TGCGCCAGCAGGGCCCAGGGACTAGCGGGAGCCGACGAGCAGTACTTC.

The chain joins TRBV12-5 to TRBJ2-7; D not certain. The CDR3 sequence is 12 residues long. The V gene's germline CDR1 is LGHNT and CDR2 FRNRAP. Trimming shortened V by 7 bases and J by 4 bases, and 11 bases separated the two germline ends. The CDR3 reads CASARVSYEQYF. CDR3 DNA: TGTGCTAGTGCCCGAGTTTCATACGAGCAGTACTTC.

The chain has TRBV13 and TRBJ2-7; tentatively, D is TRBD1 (6 bases). Trimming left V 2 bases short and J 4 bases short, with 12 bases between. Germline V gene lookup returns CDR1 PRHDT and CDR2 FYEKMQ (reference sequence). The CDR3 contains 14 residues. The CDR3 nucleotides are TGTGCCAGCAGCTTATCCCAGGGGCTTTACGAGCAGTACTTC. This gives the protein CASSLSQGLYEQYF.